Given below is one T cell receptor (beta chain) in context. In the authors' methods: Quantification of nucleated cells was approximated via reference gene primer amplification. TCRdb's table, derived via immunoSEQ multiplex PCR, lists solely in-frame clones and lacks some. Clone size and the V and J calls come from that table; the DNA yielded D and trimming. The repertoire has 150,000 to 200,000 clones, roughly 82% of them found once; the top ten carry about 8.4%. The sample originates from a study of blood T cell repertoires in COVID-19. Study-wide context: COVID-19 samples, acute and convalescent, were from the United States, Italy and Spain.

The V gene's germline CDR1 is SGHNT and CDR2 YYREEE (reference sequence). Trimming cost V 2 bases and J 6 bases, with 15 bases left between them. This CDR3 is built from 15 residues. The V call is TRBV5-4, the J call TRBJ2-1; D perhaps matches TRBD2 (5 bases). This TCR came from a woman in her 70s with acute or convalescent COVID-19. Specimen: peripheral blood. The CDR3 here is CASSLGLNLLNEQFF. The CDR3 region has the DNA TGTGCCAGCAGCTTAGGACTGAACTTACTCAATGAGCAGTTCTTC.